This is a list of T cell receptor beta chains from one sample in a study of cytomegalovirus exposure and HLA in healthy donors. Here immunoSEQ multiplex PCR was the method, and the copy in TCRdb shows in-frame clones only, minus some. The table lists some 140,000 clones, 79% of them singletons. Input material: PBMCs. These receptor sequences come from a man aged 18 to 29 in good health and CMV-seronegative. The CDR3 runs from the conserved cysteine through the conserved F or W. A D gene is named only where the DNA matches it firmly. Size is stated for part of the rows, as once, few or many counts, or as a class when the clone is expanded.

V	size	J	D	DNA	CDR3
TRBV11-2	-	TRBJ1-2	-	TGTGCCAGCAGCTCGGGAAACTATGGCTACACCTTC	CASSSGNYGYTF
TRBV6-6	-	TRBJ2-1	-	TGTGCCAGCAGCCCCATTAAAGGAGGAGCTGAGCAGTTCTTC	CASSPIKGGAEQFF
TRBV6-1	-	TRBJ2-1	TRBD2	TGTGCCAGCAGTGAGGGCGCCGCGGGGGTAAGGAATGAGCAGTTCTTC	CASSEGAAGVRNEQFF
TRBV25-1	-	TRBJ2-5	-	TGTGCCAGCAGTGACCCTGCCTGGGGGGAAGAGACCCAGTACTTC	CASSDPAWGEETQYF
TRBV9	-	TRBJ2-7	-	TGTGCCAGCAGCGTAGCTGAGCGTGTGAGCTCCTACGAGCAGTACTTC	CASSVAERVSSYEQYF
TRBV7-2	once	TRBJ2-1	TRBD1	TGTGCCACCCAGCCTCAGGGGGCCTACAATGAGCAGTTCTTC	CATQPQGAYNEQFF
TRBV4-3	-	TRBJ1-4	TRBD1	TGCGCCAGCAGCCAACACAGGGGGGAAAAACTGTTTTTT	CASSQHRGEKLFF
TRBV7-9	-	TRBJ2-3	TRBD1	TGTGCCAGCAGCACCGCCCTGGGACAGTCTGTCACAGATACGCAGTATTTT	CASSTALGQSVTDTQYF
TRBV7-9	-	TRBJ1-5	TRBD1	TGTGCCAGCAGCTGGGGACAGGGACACAATCAGCCCCAGCATTTT	CASSWGQGHNQPQHF
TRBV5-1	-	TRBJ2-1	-	TGCGCCAGCAGCTTTGACAGGGAGGACAATGAGCAGTTCTTC	CASSFDREDNEQFF
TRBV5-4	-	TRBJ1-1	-	TGTGCCAGCAGCCTCAGGGTATCGGACACTGAAGCTTTCTTT	CASSLRVSDTEAFF
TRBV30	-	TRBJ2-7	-	TGTGCCTGGAAAACAGGGCCCTACGAGCAGTACTTC	CAWKTGPYEQYF
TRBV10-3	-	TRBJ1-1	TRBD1	TGTGCCATCAGTGGGGGACAGGGGCGACAAATGAACACTGAAGCTTTCTTT	CAISGGQGRQMNTEAFF
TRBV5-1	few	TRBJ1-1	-	TGCGCCAGCAGCTTGGTCAGGGGAGGGGGTCGGTCTGAAGCTTTCTTT	CASSLVRGGGRSEAFF